This TCR beta chain appears in the sequencing data of a study of blood T cell repertoires in COVID-19 (TCRdb year 2020). In the study overall: Samples covering the acute and convalescent phases of COVID-19 were provided by collaborators in the United States, Italy and Spain. The prospective study material was composed of cDNA or gDNA derived from T cells, B-cell-depleted T cells, or PBMCs. Subjects who had been exposed to COVID-19, were actively infected with it, or had recovered from it provided the deeply sampled blood TCRbeta repertoires that made up the dataset. The repertoires were released in a freely available public database intended as a resource for research on the immune response to SARS-CoV-2. The samples were drawn from the first 160 participants of the ongoing ImmuneRACE study and from over 950 subjects provided by 6 global collaborators. A de-identified subject ID, COVID-19 status, age in years and sex were almost always included in the sample metadata. Where available, HLA class I and class II types were taken from metadata supplied by the sample provider and were not determined by assay-based typing. The paper's findings and limits, for the study overall: Clinical and demographic metadata were provided uncurated, with the amount varying by source and participant.

TCRbeta CDR3 regions were amplified from genomic DNA by means of the immunoSEQ Assay, a bias-controlled multiplex PCR. Processing in the source paper ran as follows. The number of nucleated cells in each sample was estimated by amplification of reference gene primers within the assay. To quantify the absolute abundance of each unique TCRbeta CDR3 rearrangement, sequence reads were collapsed and filtered. For each sample, productive Simpson clonality was calculated as the square root of Simpson's diversity index over productive rearrangements. This immuneACCESS table, as held by TCRdb, lists in-frame sequences with V and J called but not all clones. Of the missing ones, under half trace to an unresolved V gene in checked studies; the others have no known cause. The DNA was the basis for D and trimming; V, J and clone size are from that table. This sample lists 200,000 to 250,000 clones; 80% were detected once. The top ten clones comprise about 13% of the sample.

This clone was picked up a small number of times. Its cognate antigen has yet to be identified. There are no base qualities to consult, and no much larger clone falls within one base. According to the germline V gene, CDR1 reads SGHTA and CDR2 reads FQGNSA. Reading from cysteine to phenylalanine, the CDR3 counts 13 amino acids. Left in the record is the CDR3 DNA by itself, 39 bases read in frame from the first base. Trimming removed 5 bases from V and 3 bases from J, leaving 10 bases between the germline ends. Collaborating institutions collected whole blood in K2EDTA tubes following their own protocols. For TCRbeta analysis, collaborators shipped samples in one of three forms: frozen whole blood, isolated PBMCs, or DNA extracted from either of those sample types.

The sequenced sample was peripheral blood. This TCR came from a human donor in a cohort sampled during active COVID-19. The sequence joins TRBV7-2 to TRBJ1-1; the D region possibly corresponds to TRBD1 (5 bases align). The nucleotide sequence is given as TGTGCCAGCAGCGCCGCCAGGGACACTGAAGCTTTCTTT. This translates into CASSAARDTEAFF.